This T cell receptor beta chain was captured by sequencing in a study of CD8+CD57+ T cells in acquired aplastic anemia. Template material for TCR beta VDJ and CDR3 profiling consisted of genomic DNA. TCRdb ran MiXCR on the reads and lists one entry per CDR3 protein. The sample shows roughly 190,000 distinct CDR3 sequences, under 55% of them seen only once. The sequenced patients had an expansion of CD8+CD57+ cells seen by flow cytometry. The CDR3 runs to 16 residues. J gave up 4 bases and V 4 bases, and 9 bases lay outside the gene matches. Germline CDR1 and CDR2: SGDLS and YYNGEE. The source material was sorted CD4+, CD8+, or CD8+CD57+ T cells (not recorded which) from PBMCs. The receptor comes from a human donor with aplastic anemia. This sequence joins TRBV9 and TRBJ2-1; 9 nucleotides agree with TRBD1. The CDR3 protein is CASSLRGQGGYNEQFF. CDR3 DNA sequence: TGTGCCAGCAGCTTGAGGGGACAGGGAGGGTACAATGAGCAGTTCTTC.